These 13 T cell receptor beta chains came from one sample sequenced in a study of blood T cell repertoires in COVID-19. Profiling relied on immunoSEQ multiplex PCR, and the TCRdb table lists in-frame clones only, not all of them. The table lists 350,000 to 400,000 clones, around 92% of them singletons. The material sequenced was peripheral blood. The receptor set was obtained from a woman in her 30s with COVID-19, enrolled during active disease.

J is TRBJ1-2 and V is TRBV3-1 (or the pseudogene TRBV3-2); 10 bases are a match to TRBD1. The trim removed 5 bases at V and 4 bases at J, leaving 7 bases unmatched. The germline gives CDR1 LGHDT, CDR2 YNNKEL (reference sequence). This CDR3 has 15 amino acids. The CDR3 here is CASSKPGQGTYGYTF. CDR3 in DNA: TGTGCCAGCAGCAAACCGGGACAGGGGACCTATGGCTACACCTTC.

This chain connects TRBV4-3 to TRBJ2-7; no firm D call. Trimming left V 1 base short and J 3 bases short, with 7 bases between. The CDR3 totals 13 residues. The germline V gene encodes CDR1 LGHNA and CDR2 YSLEER. The CDR3 region has the DNA TGCGCCAGCAGCCAAGGGGCAGACTACGAGCAGTACTTC. Protein: CASSQGADYEQYF.

This chain joins TRBV18 and TRBJ2-5; TRBD1 matches at 11 bases. Germline V lookup: CDR1 KGHSH, CDR2 LQKENI. With V trimmed by 4 bases and J by 4 bases, 5 bases remained unmatched. This CDR3 contains 15 residues. In DNA, the CDR3 is TGTGCCAGCTCACGGACAGGGGGCTTGGGAGAGACCCAGTACTTC. This translates into CASSRTGGLGETQYF.

The J gene is TRBJ2-1, the V gene TRBV18; TRBD2 might be the D (5 bases). CDR1 and CDR2 (germline): KGHSH, LQKENI. Trimming removed 2 bases from V and 9 bases from J, with 8 bases in between. CDR3 length: 12 amino acids. In DNA, the CDR3 is TGTGCCAGCTCACCATTGGGGAGTGAGCAGTTCTTC. Translation gives CASSPLGSEQFF.

This rearrangement joins TRBV6-5 to TRBJ1-2, with TRBD1 matching over 7 bases. V lost 3 bases, J lost 8 bases, and 9 bases stayed unmatched. The CDR3 spans 14 residues. Germline assignment: CDR1 MNHEY and CDR2 SVGAGI. CDR3 sequence: CASSYAGSGGGYTF. The DNA of the CDR3 is TGTGCCAGCAGTTATGCGGGTTCAGGGGGAGGCTACACCTTC.

The chain links TRBV19 to TRBJ1-2, with TRBD1 matching 9 bases. Looked up from germline, CDR1 is LNHDA and CDR2 is SQIVND (reference sequence). The CDR3 covers 17 residues. J gave up 6 bases and V 5 bases, and 16 bases lay outside the gene matches. CDR3 DNA sequence: TGTGCCAGTAGTCGCGGGGGCCAGGACAGGGGAATCGATGGCTACACCTTC. This sequence encodes CASSRGGQDRGIDGYTF.

V is TRBV6-2 or TRBV6-3 and J is TRBJ2-5; TRBD1 agrees at 11 bases. Germline V gene sequence: CDR1 MNHEY, CDR2 SVGEGT. There are 14 residues in the CDR3. J was trimmed by 7 bases and V by 5 bases; bases with no gene match: 6. The CDR3 region has the DNA TGTGCCAGCAGTGGACAGGGGGCGTTTGGGACCCAGTACTTC. Its translation: CASSGQGAFGTQYF.

The chain is built from TRBV24-1 and TRBJ1-2; a possible D gene is TRBD1 (6 bases). Between the trimmed V and J ends, which lost 6 bases and 1 base, there was a span of 8 bases. CDR3 length equals 13 residues. Germline V CDR1 and CDR2: KGHDR, SFDVKD. This CDR3 reads CATSSRGNYGYTF. The CDR3 DNA sequence: TGTGCCACCAGTTCCAGGGGTAACTATGGCTACACCTTC.

V is TRBV7-8 and J is TRBJ1-2, with 10 bases identical to TRBD1. Germline V gene data show CDR1 as SGHVS and CDR2 as FQNEAQ. Trimming at V came to 1 base and at J to 6 bases, leaving 11 bases not matched to a gene. This CDR3 has 17 amino acids. The CDR3 region is CASSLVFLGGTGDGYTF. DNA for the CDR3: TGTGCCAGCAGCTTAGTTTTTCTTGGGGGGACAGGGGATGGCTACACCTTC.

With respect to this clone: A read error may produce the germline difference seen at one junction end. The chain recombines TRBV6-1 with TRBJ1-1; TRBD1 matches 10 bases. This CDR3 is built from 15 residues. CDR1 is MNHNS, CDR2 SASEGT, per germline. CDR3 loop: CASGDRGRGNTEAFF. For the CDR3, the DNA is TGTGCCAGCGGTGACAGGGGGCGAGGGAACACTGAAGCTTTCTTT.

The chain uses TRBV2 and TRBJ2-1, with 12 nucleotides matching TRBD2. There are 18 residues in the CDR3. CDR1 and CDR2 from the germline V gene are SNHLY and FYNNEI. Trimming cost V 2 bases and J 4 bases; bases outside gene matches: 9. CDR3 bases: TGTGCCAGCAGTGAAACCGACGGGACTAGCGGGCCTTACAATGAGCAGTTCTTC. As protein: CASSETDGTSGPYNEQFF.

This clone came up a few times. The chain couples TRBV3-1 (or the pseudogene TRBV3-2) to TRBJ2-5; D is uncertain. V lost 0 bases to trimming and J lost 3 bases, with 8 bases between them. This CDR3 has 14 residues. Germline V lookup: CDR1 LGHDT, CDR2 YNNKEL (reference sequence). The CDR3 DNA follows: TGTGCCAGCAGCCAAGATGGCGGTAAAGAGACCCAGTACTTC. This codes for CASSQDGGKETQYF.

The count of this clone is one. The chain uses TRBV5-6 and TRBJ1-1; 7 bases are a match to TRBD1. Trimming cost V 0 bases and J 5 bases; bases outside gene matches: 4. This CDR3 comprises 14 residues. Per germline, CDR1 SGHDT and CDR2 YYEEEE. CDR3: CASSLEARGTEAFF. CDR3 nucleotides: TGTGCCAGCAGCTTGGAAGCCAGGGGGACTGAAGCTTTCTTT. Drawing the rest from reference TRBV5-6 and TRBJ1-1, the complete variable domain is DAGVTQSPTHLIKTRGQQVTLRCSPKSGHDTVSWYQQALGQGPQFIFQYYEEEERQRGNFPDRFSGHQFPNYSSELNVNALLLGDSALYLCASSLEARGTEAFFGQGTRLTVV.